The 9 T cell receptor beta chains below were found in one sample sequenced in a study of a mutant IDH1 vaccine in newly diagnosed glioma. As for time point: week 47, end of study. It was 300 ug of mutant IDH1 20-mer peptide that made up each vaccine dose, given with topical imiquimod. Their antigens remain unidentified. Clones were read by immunoSEQ multiplex PCR, and TCRdb kept only the in-frame ones, dropping some. The sample lists tens of thousands of clones, around 75% seen once, with about 10% in the top ten. The sample was PBMCs, taken from a glioma patient whose treatment included an IDH1 peptide vaccine. These receptors were taken from a man in his forties or fifties with glioma.

The chain links TRBV5-5 to TRBJ2-4, with D uncertain. CDR1 SGHKS and CDR2 YYEKEE come from the germline V gene (reference sequence). The CDR3 totals 15 residues. V lost 0 bases to trimming and J lost 5 bases, with 12 bases between them. CDR3 nucleotides: TGTGCCAGCAGCTTGGAAGGTACCGCGGAAAACATTCAGTACTTC. Protein: CASSLEGTAENIQYF.

The chain links TRBV6-1 to TRBJ2-5; D is unclear. Germline lookup yields CDR1 MNHNS and CDR2 SASEGT. Trimming removed 1 base from V and 4 bases from J, with 13 bases in between. CDR3 length: 15 residues. Written as DNA, the CDR3 is TGTGCCAGCAGTGAAGGTGTCCTGAGAATAGAGACCCAGTACTTC. Encoded protein: CASSEGVLRIETQYF.

CDR3 DNA sequence: TGCAGTGCCAAGGGAGGGAGTGAGCAGTTCTTC. It translates to CSAKGGSEQFF. The chain employs TRBV20-1 and TRBJ2-1; 7 bases agree with TRBD2. V trimming: 6 bases; J trimming: 9 bases; junction bases outside the gene matches: 5. Germline CDR1 reads DFQATT; CDR2 reads SNEGSKA (reference sequence). The CDR3 spans 11 residues.

This clone has more than one count but fewer than ten. V and J are TRBV29-1 and TRBJ1-2, with 9 bases fitting TRBD1. Per germline, CDR1 SQVTM and CDR2 ANQGSEA. The trim removed 4 bases at V and 2 bases at J, leaving 2 bases unmatched. The CDR3 contains 13 residues. Written as DNA, the CDR3 is TGCAGCGTTGGAGGGACAGGGAACTATGGCTACACCTTC. It yields the protein CSVGGTGNYGYTF.

This clone has just one count. The chain combines TRBV4-1 with TRBJ2-7; D call uncertain. Germline V gene sequence: CDR1 MGHRA, CDR2 YSYEKL. Between the trimmed V and J ends, which lost 1 base and 9 bases, there was a span of 13 bases. The CDR3 has 13 amino acids. CDR3 region: CASSQVPTSGQYF. The CDR3 coding sequence is TGCGCCAGCAGCCAAGTTCCCACCTCCGGGCAGTACTTC.

This clone has just one count. The gene calls are TRBV28 and TRBJ2-7; 12 bases align to TRBD2. From germline, CDR1 is MDHEN and CDR2 SYDVKM. V lost 3 bases to trimming and J lost 7 bases; unmatched junction nucleotides: 7. The CDR3 contains 15 residues. For the CDR3, the DNA is TGTGCCAGCAGTTTCACCGGGACTAGCGGGTCGGAGCAGTACTTC. This codes for CASSFTGTSGSEQYF.

This clone is labeled medium-sized. V gene TRBV2 combines with J gene TRBJ2-7, with 7 bases that match TRBD1. Unmatched junction bases numbered 7, after V lost 4 bases and J lost 7 bases. CDR3 length equals 13 residues. Per the germline V gene, CDR1 is SNHLY and CDR2 is FYNNEI. The CDR3 region is CASSVQGTGEQYF. In DNA form, the CDR3 reads TGTGCCAGCAGTGTACAGGGGACGGGAGAGCAGTACTTC.

The J gene is TRBJ1-4, the V gene TRBV29-1, with unresolved D. V lost 8 bases and J 3 bases, leaving 13 bases between the germline ends. Per germline, CDR1 SQVTM and CDR2 ANQGSEA. The length of the CDR3 is 13 residues. CDR3 nucleotide sequence: TGCAGCTATAAACAGAATCCTAATGAAAAACTGTTTTTT. This encodes CSYKQNPNEKLFF.

The chain recombines TRBV5-6 with TRBJ2-7; 11 bases line up with TRBD2. The CDR3 extends over 14 amino acids. The V gene's germline CDR1 is SGHDT and CDR2 YYEEEE. Losses at the gene ends were 4 bases for V and 4 bases for J; bases not matched to a gene: 4. The CDR3 nucleotides are TGTGCCAGCAGCAAGACTAGCGGGAAATACGAGCAGTACTTC. This sequence encodes CASSKTSGKYEQYF.